This T cell receptor (beta chain) was retrieved from a study of T-cell memory formation after mild COVID-19. This clonotype was recorded at least ten times. Its cognate antigen is unknown. This CDR3 has 14 residues. The V and J ends lost 3 bases and 6 bases, in that order; junction bases with no gene match: 3. Germline-derived CDR1 and CDR2 are SGHRS and YFSETQ. One entry per CDR3 protein results from TCRdb running MiXCR on the 5' RACE reads. The table lists approximately 290,000 distinct CDR3 sequences, around 19% of them singletons, with more than 20% in the top ten. Study observations and caveats: Largely, contracting CD4+ clones fell within CM and EM, and contracting CD8+ clones within EMRA. Clones contracting across day 15 to 85 had a balanced CD4/CD8 profile; later expanding clones leaned CD4+.

V gene TRBV5-1 combines with J gene TRBJ2-5; the match to TRBD1 covers 12 bases. This receptor was identified in a man between 18 and 35 years old who had mild COVID-19 (a few samples of this study predate the infection). Cell type and time point are not known. Sequencing input: PBMCs or a T cell subset sorted from them (not recorded which). The CDR3 loop is CASSWDRGPKTQYF. CDR3 DNA: TGCGCCAGCAGCTGGGACAGGGGGCCGAAGACCCAGTACTTC.